The 5 T cell receptor beta chains reported below all come from one sample, sequenced in a study of blood T cell repertoires in COVID-19. This table comes from immunoSEQ multiplex PCR, and its TCRdb copy is limited to in-frame clones, with some not included. The sample has roughly 140,000 clones; roughly 84% are singletons. The sequenced sample was peripheral blood. All receptors come from a woman aged 45-59 years in a cohort sampled during active or convalescent COVID-19.

The chain employs TRBV5-1 and TRBJ1-2; 9 bases are a match to TRBD1. Germline trimming cut 4 bases from V and 2 bases from J; bases unmatched to any gene: 3. This CDR3 comprises 14 residues. Germline V gene lookup returns CDR1 SGHRS and CDR2 YFSETQ. This chain's CDR3 is CASSRDRENYGYTF. The CDR3 region has the DNA TGCGCCAGCAGCAGGGACAGGGAAAACTATGGCTACACCTTC.

The chain couples TRBV6-1 to TRBJ1-6; D is uncertain. V was pared by 4 bases and J by 2 bases, with 18 bases between. The CDR3 is made up of 18 amino acids. In germline, CDR1 is MNHNS, CDR2 SASEGT. Here the CDR3 reads CASSARGISRTYNSPLHF. For the CDR3, the DNA is TGTGCCAGCAGTGCCAGAGGGATTTCACGGACCTATAATTCACCCCTCCACTTT.

The chain uses TRBV18 and TRBJ2-5; the match to TRBD2 covers 9 bases. The CDR3 length is 15 residues. Germline CDR1 KGHSH, CDR2 LQKENI. J was trimmed by 4 bases and V by 2 bases; bases with no gene match: 5. The CDR3 DNA reads as TGTGCCAGCTCACCAAGCGGGGGGCCGGGAGAGACCCAGTACTTC. This sequence encodes CASSPSGGPGETQYF.

This chain uses TRBV24-1 with TRBJ1-2, with TRBD1 as a possible D gene (6 bases). CDR1 and CDR2 from the germline V gene are KGHDR and SFDVKD. Trimming left V 4 bases short and J 3 bases short, with 17 bases between. This CDR3 contains 16 residues. The CDR3 DNA sequence: TGTGCCACCAGTGACCGTAGTAGGGGGGGTGACTATGGCTACACCTTC. Translation gives CATSDRSRGGDYGYTF.

The CDR3 loop is CASSSGRTTGEKLFF. The DNA for the CDR3 is TGCGCCAGCAGCTCCGGTCGCACAACGGGTGAAAAACTGTTTTTT. The rearrangement joins TRBV5-1 to TRBJ1-4, with D hard to call. In germline, CDR1 is SGHRS, CDR2 YFSETQ. The V end was cut by 3 bases, the J end by 7 bases, with 16 bases between. The CDR3 has 15 residues.